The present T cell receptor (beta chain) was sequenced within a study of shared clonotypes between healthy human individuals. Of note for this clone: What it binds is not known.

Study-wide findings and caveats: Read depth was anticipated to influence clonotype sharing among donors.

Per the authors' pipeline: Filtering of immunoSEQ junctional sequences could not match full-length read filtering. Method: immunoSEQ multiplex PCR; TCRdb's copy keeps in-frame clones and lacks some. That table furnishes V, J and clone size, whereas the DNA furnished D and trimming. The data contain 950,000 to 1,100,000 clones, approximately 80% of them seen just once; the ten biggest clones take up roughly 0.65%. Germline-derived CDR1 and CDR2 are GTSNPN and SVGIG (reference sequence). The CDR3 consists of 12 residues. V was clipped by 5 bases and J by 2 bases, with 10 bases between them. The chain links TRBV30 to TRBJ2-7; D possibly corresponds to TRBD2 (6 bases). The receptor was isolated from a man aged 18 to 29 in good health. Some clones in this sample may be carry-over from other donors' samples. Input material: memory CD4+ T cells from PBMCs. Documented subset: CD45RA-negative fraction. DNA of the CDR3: TGTGCCTGGGCTAGCGTGACCTACGAGCAGTACTTC. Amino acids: CAWASVTYEQYF.